One and the same sample provided the 15 T cell receptor beta chains below, sequenced in a study of control samples from healthy donors and cancer patients. Repertoires were generated with immunoSEQ multiplex PCR, while TCRdb's copy carries only in-frame clones and drops some. The repertoire holds fewer than 95,000 clones, with about nine tenths as singletons. Source material: blood. The receptors come from a young man in good health.

This rearrangement joins TRBV28 to TRBJ1-2; 10 nucleotides align to TRBD1. This CDR3 contains 15 residues. V gave up 7 bases and J gave up 2 bases; unmatched junction bases: 7. Germline V gene data show CDR1 as MDHEN and CDR2 as SYDVKM. CDR3 sequence reads: CASTPTGGANYGYTF. As DNA, the CDR3 is TGTGCCAGCACTCCGACAGGGGGCGCAAACTATGGCTACACCTTC.

CDR3 protein: CASSLIGDGTEAFF. CDR3 nucleotide sequence: TGTGCCAGCAGCTTAATCGGGGACGGCACTGAAGCTTTCTTT. This rearrangement joins TRBV11-2 to TRBJ1-1; D might be TRBD1 (5 bases). Germline values: CDR1 SGHAT, CDR2 FQNNGV. The ends were cut back, 2 bases at V and 4 bases at J, with 11 bases in the middle. This CDR3 has 14 amino acids.

The chain's CDR3 is CASSWGTQGTGELFF. The CDR3, as DNA: TGCGCCAGCAGCTGGGGCACCCAAGGCACCGGGGAGCTGTTTTTT. The genes are TRBV5-1 and TRBJ2-2; weak D call: TRBD1 (5 bases). Per germline, CDR1 SGHRS and CDR2 YFSETQ. Trimming removed 3 bases at V and 4 bases at J, with 13 bases between. This CDR3 comprises 15 residues.

V gene TRBV28 combines with J gene TRBJ1-2, with TRBD1 identical over 9 bases. CDR3 length equals 14 residues. Germline CDR1 is MDHEN and CDR2 is SYDVKM. With V trimmed by 4 bases and J by 4 bases, 4 bases remained unmatched. CDR3 region: CASSSQGAGYGYTF. The CDR3 DNA sequence: TGTGCCAGCAGTTCACAGGGGGCTGGCTATGGCTACACCTTC.

This sequence joins TRBV7-3 and TRBJ2-3; D uncertain. Germline CDR1 reads SGHTA; CDR2 reads FQGTGA. The CDR3 totals 13 residues. Trimming stripped 5 bases from V and 1 base from J, with 7 bases between. This CDR3 is CASSATGTDTQYF. CDR3 DNA: TGTGCCAGCAGCGCCACGGGCACAGATACGCAGTATTTT.

The genes are TRBV5-1 and TRBJ1-6, with D possibly being TRBD1 (6 bases). The CDR3 covers 15 residues. The V gene's germline CDR1 is SGHRS and CDR2 YFSETQ. Trimming pared 4 bases from V and 6 bases from J, leaving 14 bases between. CDR3 nucleotide sequence: TGCGCCAGCAGCATCCAGGGGTTCGGTAATTCACCCCTCCACTTT. Encoded protein: CASSIQGFGNSPLHF.

This chain joins TRBV10-3 and TRBJ1-3; D remains unclear. The CDR3 runs 15 residues. The V gene lost 3 bases and the J gene lost 4 bases, with 13 bases spanning the gap. Germline V CDR1 and CDR2: ENHRY, SYGVKD. DNA of the CDR3: TGTGCCATCAGTGAAAACAGTGAAGTGGGAAACACCATATATTTT. This gives the protein CAISENSEVGNTIYF.

This clone appeared a few times. The J gene is TRBJ2-3, the V gene TRBV28; 10 bases line up with TRBD2. Germline assignment: CDR1 MDHEN and CDR2 SYDVKM. V trimming: 6 bases; J trimming: 6 bases; junction bases outside the gene matches: 9. The CDR3 has 15 amino acids. This chain's CDR3 is CASSLAGASADTQYF. CDR3 coding DNA: TGTGCCAGCAGCCTAGCGGGAGCCTCGGCGGATACGCAGTATTTT.

The chain links TRBV9 to TRBJ2-6; D call uncertain. The ends were cut back, 0 bases at V and 0 bases at J, with 4 bases in the middle. The germline CDR1 and CDR2 sequences are SGDLS and YYNGEE. The CDR3 consists of 15 residues. The CDR3 DNA sequence: TGTGCCAGCAGCGTAGTCGACTCTGGGGCCAACGTCCTGACTTTC. Translating gives CASSVVDSGANVLTF.

V usage is TRBV30 and J usage is TRBJ1-1, with D possibly TRBD1 on 5 matching bases. Trimming took 2 bases from V and 3 from J, leaving 19 bases between them. CDR1 and CDR2 (germline): GTSNPN, SVGIG (reference sequence). The CDR3 totals 16 residues. CDR3 protein: CAWSRSRGGADTEAFF. The CDR3 nucleotides read TGTGCCTGGAGTCGGTCGAGGGGAGGGGCGGACACTGAAGCTTTCTTT.

This clone came up once. The chain carries TRBV5-1 and TRBJ1-5; no definite D call. CDR3 length equals 13 residues. Deletions cut 4 bases from V and 3 bases from J, with 8 bases between. Germline CDR1 reads SGHRS; CDR2 reads YFSETQ. Written as DNA, the CDR3 is TGCGCCAGCAGCGTCGGCCTCAATCAGCCCCAGCATTTT. It codes for CASSVGLNQPQHF.

The V and J genes are TRBV11-2 and TRBJ2-1, with TRBD2 as a possible D gene (6 bases). The length of the CDR3 is 18 residues. Trimming stripped 1 base from V and 6 bases from J, with 22 bases between. Looked up from germline, CDR1 is SGHAT and CDR2 is FQNNGV. The CDR3 loop reads CASSLVFRNAAGSNEQFF. CDR3 DNA: TGTGCCAGCAGCTTAGTGTTCAGAAACGCAGCGGGTTCCAATGAGCAGTTCTTC.

The rearrangement links TRBV28 to TRBJ2-7; TRBD2 aligns across 7 bases. The germline V gene has CDR1 MDHEN and CDR2 SYDVKM. This CDR3 spans 15 amino acids. J was trimmed by 3 bases and V by 3 bases; bases with no gene match: 8. The CDR3 DNA reads as TGTGCCAGCAGTTTTTCGGGACTAACTCACTACGAGCAGTACTTC. This sequence encodes CASSFSGLTHYEQYF.

This rearrangement joins TRBV11-2 to TRBJ2-7; no clear D. Germline CDR1 and CDR2: SGHAT and FQNNGV. This CDR3 has 13 amino acids. The V end lost 3 bases, the J end lost 4 bases, and 10 bases lay between the germline ends. The CDR3 DNA reads as TGTGCCAGCAGCTTCGGGCCTGCATACGAGCAGTACTTC. Its translation is CASSFGPAYEQYF.

The V gene is TRBV5-4, the J gene TRBJ2-1, with D perhaps given as TRBD1 or TRBD2 (5 bases each). In germline, CDR1 is SGHNT, CDR2 YYREEE (reference sequence). V lost 2 bases and J 0 bases, leaving 9 bases between the germline ends. The CDR3 is 15 residues long. CDR3: CASSFGALSYNEQFF. CDR3 bases: TGTGCCAGCAGCTTCGGGGCTCTCTCCTACAATGAGCAGTTCTTC.